These 20 T cell receptor beta chains originate from one sample sequenced in a study of blood T cell repertoires in COVID-19. Assay used: immunoSEQ multiplex PCR; TCRdb lists only in-frame clones, some missing. The table includes approximately 210,000 clones, 83% detected once. The sequenced sample consisted of peripheral blood. The receptors here all came from a woman aged 40-49 years with active or convalescent COVID-19.

The table lists this clone with a few counts. The V and J genes are TRBV24-1 and TRBJ2-1; the match to TRBD2 covers 14 bases. Germline lookup yields CDR1 KGHDR and CDR2 SFDVKD. Losses at the gene ends were 3 bases for V and 0 bases for J; bases not matched to a gene: 6. The CDR3 sequence is 19 residues long. CDR3 coding DNA: TGTGCCACCAGTGATAAGTGGACTAGCGGGGGGAGCTCCTACAATGAGCAGTTCTTC. This sequence encodes CATSDKWTSGGSSYNEQFF.

This chain's CDR3 is CAISREEEKLFF. The CDR3 DNA reads TGTGCCATCTCCCGGGAGGAGGAAAAACTGTTTTTT. This chain uses TRBV10-3 with TRBJ1-4; no firm D call. The V and J ends lost 8 bases and 8 bases respectively, with 12 bases between them. Germline assignment: CDR1 ENHRY and CDR2 SYGVKD. This CDR3 region has 12 residues.

The chain combines TRBV2 with TRBJ1-4, with D perhaps matching TRBD1 (6 bases). The CDR3 runs to 13 residues. In germline, CDR1 is SNHLY, CDR2 FYNNEI. Trimming took 7 bases from V and 4 from J, leaving 10 bases between them. In nucleotides, the CDR3 is TGTGCCAGCAAGGGGGGGCTTAATGAAAAACTGTTTTTT. The encoded protein is CASKGGLNEKLFF.

V gene TRBV6-5 combines with J gene TRBJ2-1, with 7 bases matching TRBD2. The junction had 7 bases not matched to a gene; V was cut back by 6 bases and J by 2 bases. CDR3 length equals 15 residues. Germline CDR1 reads MNHEY; CDR2 reads SVGAGI. The CDR3 loop is CASRVSGIPYNEQFF. CDR3 nucleotide sequence: TGTGCCAGCAGGGTGAGCGGGATTCCCTACAATGAGCAGTTCTTC.

This clone was picked up one time. The chain couples TRBV19 to TRBJ2-3; TRBD2 matches 8 bases. Per the germline V gene, CDR1 is LNHDA and CDR2 is SQIVND (reference sequence). This CDR3 contains 17 residues. The V and J ends lost 6 bases and 0 bases, in that order; junction bases with no gene match: 11. The CDR3 bases are TGTGCCAGTAGCAACACCGTTAGCGGGACTAGCACAGATACGCAGTATTTT. It is translated as CASSNTVSGTSTDTQYF. Full variable domain (remainder filled in from reference TRBV19 and TRBJ2-3): DGGITQSPKYLFRKEGQNVTLSCEQNLNHDAMYWYRQDPGQGLRLIYYSQIVNDFQKGDIAEGYSVSREKKESFPLTVTSAQKNPTAFYLCASSNTVSGTSTDTQYFGPGTRLTVL.

The chain links TRBV12-5 to TRBJ1-1; perhaps TRBD1 as D (6 bases). The ends were cut back, 4 bases at V and 1 base at J, with 10 bases in the middle. CDR1 is LGHNT, CDR2 FRNRAP, per germline. The CDR3 spans 14 residues. The CDR3 region has the DNA TGTGCTAGTGGTTACCCGGACAGGAACACTGAAGCTTTCTTT. Amino acid sequence: CASGYPDRNTEAFF.

The chain joins TRBV28 to TRBJ1-1; 10 bases agree with TRBD1. The V gene end was trimmed by 7 bases and the J gene end by 5 bases; junction bases not matched to a gene: 7. This CDR3 region has 14 residues. The germline V gene encodes CDR1 MDHEN and CDR2 SYDVKM. The CDR3, as DNA: TGTGCCAGCAACCGACAGGGGGCTGGTACTGAAGCTTTCTTT. Residues: CASNRQGAGTEAFF.

V is TRBV30 and J is TRBJ2-1; 8 bases align to TRBD2. The CDR3 loop spans 22 amino acids. CDR1 is GTSNPN, CDR2 SVGIG, per germline (reference sequence). The junction had 25 bases not matched to a gene; V was cut back by 1 base and J by 2 bases. The CDR3, as DNA: TGTGCCTGGAGTGACTTCCTCCAGCGGGAGCGATCTACTCTTTCGGCCTACAATGAGCAGTTCTTC. The encoded protein is CAWSDFLQRERSTLSAYNEQFF. The full variable domain, in which reference TRBV30 and TRBJ2-1 provide the parts outside the CDR3, is SQTIHQWPATLVQPVGSPLSLECTVEGTSNPNLYWYRQAAGRGLQLLFYSVGIGQISSEVPQNLSASRPQDRQFILSSKKLLLSDSGFYLCAWSDFLQRERSTLSAYNEQFFGPGTRLTVL.

The chain has TRBV5-1 and TRBJ2-5, with TRBD2 matching 10 bases. The CDR3 runs to 16 residues. CDR1 is SGHRS and CDR2 is YFSETQ in the germline V gene. The V and J ends lost 0 bases and 4 bases, in that order; junction bases with no gene match: 6. The DNA of the CDR3 is TGCGCCAGCAGCTTGGGACCTAGCGGGGGTCCAGAGACCCAGTACTTC. It codes for CASSLGPSGGPETQYF. Together with reference TRBV5-1 and TRBJ2-5, the CDR3 gives the full variable domain: KAGVTQTPRYLIKTRGQQVTLSCSPISGHRSVSWYQQTPGQGLQFLFEYFSETQRNKGNFPGRFSGRQFSNSRSEMNVSTLELGDSALYLCASSLGPSGGPETQYFGPGTRLLVL.

This clone was detected only once. J is TRBJ2-7 and V is TRBV2; the match to TRBD1 covers 7 bases. Looked up from germline, CDR1 is SNHLY and CDR2 is FYNNEI. V shed 5 bases and J 2 bases; nucleotides not matched to a gene: 6. The CDR3 consists of 14 residues. The CDR3 protein is CASSSPTGPYEQYF. CDR3 sequence (DNA): TGTGCCAGCAGTTCGCCGACAGGGCCCTACGAGCAGTACTTC.

The rearrangement uses TRBV12-2 and TRBJ1-2; TRBD1, the D gene given by the table, was not confirmed from the DNA. TRBV12-2 is reported as a pseudogene. The CDR3 extends over 13 amino acids. CDR3 loop: CASRSTGHDGYTF. In DNA form, the CDR3 reads TGTGCAAGTCGCTCGACAGGGCACGATGGCTACACCTTC.

Here the CDR3 DNA reads TGTGCCAGCAGCGTAGACCCGGGACAGGGGGGAACTGAAGCTTTCTTT. Translation gives CASSVDPGQGGTEAFF. The rearrangement links TRBV9 to TRBJ1-1, with 11 bases that match TRBD1. Trimming cost V 0 bases and J 5 bases; bases outside gene matches: 6. The CDR3 contains 16 residues. Germline CDR1 is SGDLS and CDR2 is YYNGEE.

This clone occurred a few times. The CDR3, as DNA: TGTGCCAGCAGTTACTCGAGGATCGGGTATGGCTACACCTTC. It encodes CASSYSRIGYGYTF. The V call is TRBV6-5, the J call TRBJ1-2; D unresolved. Germline loops: CDR1 MNHEY, CDR2 SVGAGI. V lost 0 bases, J lost 5 bases, and 10 bases lay in between. The CDR3 sequence is 14 residues long.

This chain uses TRBV7-9 with TRBJ2-3, with D perhaps matching TRBD2 (6 bases). Germline V lookup: CDR1 SEHNR, CDR2 FQNEAQ (reference sequence). This CDR3 is built from 16 residues. With 3 bases removed from V and 1 base from J, the gap between germline ends came to 14 bases. The CDR3 DNA sequence: TGTGCCAGCAGCTTGGCCGGGGGATACCGCACAGATACGCAGTATTTT. Its protein is CASSLAGGYRTDTQYF.

As regards this clone: Germline is not matched at one junction end, which may reflect a read error. The J gene is TRBJ2-3, the V gene TRBV7-7; 12 bases map to TRBD2. CDR3 length equals 18 residues. Germline V CDR1 and CDR2: SSHAT, FNYEAQ (reference sequence). CDR3 loop: CASSRGLAGSVSTDTQYF. In nucleotides, the CDR3 is TGTGCTAGCAGCCGAGGACTAGCGGGAAGTGTTAGCACAGATACGCAGTATTTT.

CDR3 residues: CASSDASGTDTQYF. DNA for the CDR3: TGTGCCAGCAGTGATGCCTCGGGGACAGATACGCAGTATTTT. The chain links TRBV6-2 or TRBV6-3 to TRBJ2-3, with D maybe TRBD2 (5 bases). CDR1 and CDR2 from the germline V gene are MNHEY and SVGEGT. Trimming pared 5 bases from V and 3 bases from J, leaving 12 bases between. There are 14 residues in the CDR3.

V and J are TRBV5-8 and TRBJ1-2; a possible D gene is TRBD1 (5 bases). Germline V CDR1 and CDR2: SGHTS, YDEGEE. The CDR3 has 15 residues. V was cut by 1 base and J by 3 bases, with 13 bases left in between. CDR3 sequence: CASSLIVGGDYGYTF. For the CDR3, the DNA is TGTGCCAGCAGCTTGATCGTGGGGGGAGACTATGGCTACACCTTC.

The gene calls are TRBV3-1 (or the pseudogene TRBV3-2) and TRBJ2-1, with 9 bases aligning to TRBD2. Germline V gene sequence: CDR1 LGHDT, CDR2 YNNKEL (reference sequence). Trimming took 5 bases from V and 7 from J; bases not matched to a gene: 9. The CDR3 runs 15 residues. The CDR3 coding sequence is TGTGCCAGCAGCGATCCGGGACTAGCAGGGAATGAGCAGTTCTTC. Translated, it gives CASSDPGLAGNEQFF.

This chain connects TRBV6-5 to TRBJ2-7, with 8 bases lining up with TRBD1. V gave up 5 bases and J gave up 3 bases; unmatched junction bases: 6. Germline lookup yields CDR1 MNHEY and CDR2 SVGAGI. The CDR3 loop spans 14 amino acids. CDR3 protein: CASSPQGAGYEQYF. The CDR3 nucleotides read TGTGCCAGCAGTCCTCAGGGGGCGGGCTACGAGCAGTACTTC.

This clone showed up just once. The CDR3 is CASSPGSSASSYEQYF. CDR3 nucleotides: TGTGCCAGCAGCCCGGGTAGTAGCGCAAGCTCCTACGAGCAGTACTTC. The V call is TRBV9, the J call TRBJ2-7; D possibly corresponds to TRBD2 (5 bases). Germline lookup yields CDR1 SGDLS and CDR2 YYNGEE. The CDR3 spans 16 residues. The V and J ends lost 4 bases and 0 bases respectively, with 17 bases between them.